This TCR beta chain was documented in a study of T cell repertoires in cytomegalovirus infection. The CDR3 has 14 amino acids. CDR1 MNHEY and CDR2 SVGEGT come from the germline V gene. Losses at the gene ends were 6 bases for V and 3 bases for J; bases not matched to a gene: 7. This clonotype turned up a few times. Antigen: not known. Study findings and constraints: The cumulative frequency of public TCR beta families identified carriers of CMV plus the relevant HLA. In two of eight donors, the top clonotype was HLA-C-restricted CMV-specific.

TCRdb ran MiXCR on the reads and lists one entry per CDR3 protein. The repertoire includes under 200,000 distinct CDR3 sequences, about 20% of them detected once, and 25% sits in the top ten. The V and J genes are TRBV6-2 or TRBV6-3 and TRBJ2-7, with 8 nucleotides matching TRBD1. This sequence originates from a human donor in good health (CMV status not recorded). Some clones in this sample may be carry-over from other donors' samples. Sequencing used CD8+ T cells from cultured PBMCs, obtained from culture after CMV antigen stimulation. The CDR3 spells CASRAPGQDYEQYF. CDR3 DNA: TGTGCCAGCAGAGCACCGGGACAGGACTACGAGCAGTACTTC.